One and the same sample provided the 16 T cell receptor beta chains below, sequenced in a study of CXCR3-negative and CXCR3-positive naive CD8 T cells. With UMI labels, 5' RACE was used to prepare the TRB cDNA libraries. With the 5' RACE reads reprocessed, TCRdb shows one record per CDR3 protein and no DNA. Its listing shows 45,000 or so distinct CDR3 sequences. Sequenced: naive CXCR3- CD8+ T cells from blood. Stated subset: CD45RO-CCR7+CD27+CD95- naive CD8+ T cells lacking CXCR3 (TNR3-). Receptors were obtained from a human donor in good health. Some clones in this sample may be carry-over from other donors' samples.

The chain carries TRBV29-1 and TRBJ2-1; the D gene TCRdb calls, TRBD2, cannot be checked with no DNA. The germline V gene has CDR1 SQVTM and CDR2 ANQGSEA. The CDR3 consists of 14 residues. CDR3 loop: CSSPVASGINEQFF.

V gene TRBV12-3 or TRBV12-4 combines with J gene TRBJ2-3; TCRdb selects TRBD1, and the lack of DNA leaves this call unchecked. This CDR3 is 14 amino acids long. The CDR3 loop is CASSGGLPLDTQYF.

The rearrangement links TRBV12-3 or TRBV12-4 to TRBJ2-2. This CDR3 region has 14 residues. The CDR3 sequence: CASSLSTIAGELFF.

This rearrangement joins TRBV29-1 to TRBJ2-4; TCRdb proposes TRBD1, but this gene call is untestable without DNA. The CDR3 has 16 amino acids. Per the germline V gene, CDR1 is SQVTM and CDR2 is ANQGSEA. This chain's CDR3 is CSVEDARTGTRNIQYF.

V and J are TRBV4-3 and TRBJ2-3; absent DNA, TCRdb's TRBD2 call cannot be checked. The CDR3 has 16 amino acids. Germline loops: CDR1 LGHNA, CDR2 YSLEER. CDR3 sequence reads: CASSQDPAGGADTQYF.

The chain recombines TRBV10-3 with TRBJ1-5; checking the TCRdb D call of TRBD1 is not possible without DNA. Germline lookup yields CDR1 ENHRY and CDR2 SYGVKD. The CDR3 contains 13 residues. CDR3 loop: CAGGQGRNQPQHF.

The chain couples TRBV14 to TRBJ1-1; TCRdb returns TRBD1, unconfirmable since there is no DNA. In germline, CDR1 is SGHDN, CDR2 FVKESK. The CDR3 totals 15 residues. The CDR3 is CASSPVGQGGTEAFF.

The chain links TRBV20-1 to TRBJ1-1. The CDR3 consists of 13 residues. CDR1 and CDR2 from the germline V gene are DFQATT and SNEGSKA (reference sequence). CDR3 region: CSAREVPFTEAFF.

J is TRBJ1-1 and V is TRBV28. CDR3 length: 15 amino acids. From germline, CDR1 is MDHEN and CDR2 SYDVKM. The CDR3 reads CASSSGLLTETEAFF.

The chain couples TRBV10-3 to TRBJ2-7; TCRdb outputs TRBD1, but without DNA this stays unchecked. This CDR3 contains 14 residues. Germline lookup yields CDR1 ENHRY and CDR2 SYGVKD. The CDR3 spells CASSGDISTYEQYF.

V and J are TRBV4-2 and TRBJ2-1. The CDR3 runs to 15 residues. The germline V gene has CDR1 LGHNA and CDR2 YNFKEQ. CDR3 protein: CASSQEYGTNNEQFF.

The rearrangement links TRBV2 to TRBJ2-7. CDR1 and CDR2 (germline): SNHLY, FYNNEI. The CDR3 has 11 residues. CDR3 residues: CASRWTYEQYF.

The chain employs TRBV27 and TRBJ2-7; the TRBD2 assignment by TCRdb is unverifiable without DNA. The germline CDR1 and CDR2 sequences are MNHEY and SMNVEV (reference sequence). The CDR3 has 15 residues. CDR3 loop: CASSLKGLAGHEQYF.

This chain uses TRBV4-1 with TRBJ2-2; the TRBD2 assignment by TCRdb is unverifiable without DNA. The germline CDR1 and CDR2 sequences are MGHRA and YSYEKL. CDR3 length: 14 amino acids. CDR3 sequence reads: CASSQGLYTGELFF.

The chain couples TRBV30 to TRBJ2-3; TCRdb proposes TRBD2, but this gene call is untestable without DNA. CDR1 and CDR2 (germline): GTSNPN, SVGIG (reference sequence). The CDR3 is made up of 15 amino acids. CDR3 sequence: CAWSWISAATDTQYF.

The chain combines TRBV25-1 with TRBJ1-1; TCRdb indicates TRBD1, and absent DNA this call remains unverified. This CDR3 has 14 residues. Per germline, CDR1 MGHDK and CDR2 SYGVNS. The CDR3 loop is CASSDHRLNTEAFF.